This T cell receptor beta chain appears in the sequencing data of a study of CD8+ T cells in alopecia areata (dated by TCRdb to 2017 to 2018). Broadly, across the study: Treated patients were enrolled in an open-label pilot trial of oral tofacitinib at 5 to 10 mg twice daily for moderate-to-severe alopecia areata. Tofacitinib was administered for 6 to 18 months, and 6 months of follow-up off drug were then conducted to assess delayed response and recurrence. The SALT score, which quantifies the percentage of affected scalp surface area, was used to measure disease severity in treated patients. The study used high-throughput TCRbeta sequencing to examine T cell clonal expansion in alopecia areata, in both the C3H/HeJ mouse model and human patients. On the human side, TCRbeta sequencing was run on scalp tissue and on sorted CD4+ and CD8+ peripheral blood T cells from healthy controls and from alopecia areata patients with either patchy or totalis/universalis disease. Tofacitinib-treated patients had biopsies at baseline and at 4 and 24 weeks of treatment, with a later scalp biopsy in several patients. Scalp clonality was compared among normal scalp (n=4), patchy alopecia areata scalp (n=8), and alopecia totalis/universalis scalp (n=8). The RNA source kit depended on sample type: the PAXgene miRNA kit for fixed scalp, the miRNeasy kit for PBMCs, and the RNeasy kit for mouse skin. immunoSEQ multiplex PCR using 35 Vbeta forward primers and 13 Jbeta reverse primers was used to amplify TCRbeta CDR3 regions.

From the germline V gene, CDR1 is MGHRA and CDR2 is YSYEKL. V is pruned by 4 bases and J by 1 base, leaving 4 bases of the junction without a gene match. Counted from cysteine to phenylalanine, this CDR3 has 18 amino acids. Only CDR3 DNA remains: 54 bases, in frame from the first base. The library came from the immunoSEQ multiplex PCR assay. RNA was extracted from all samples and reverse transcribed into cDNA as template for TCR sequencing. First-strand cDNA was synthesized using SuperScript III with a 2:1 mix of oligo-dT and random hexamers. Amplification bias was assessed with a synthetic immune receptor repertoire, and residual bias was removed computationally. As for the authors' bioinformatics: Raw reads were preprocessed for error removal, and CDR3 was defined according to IMGT conventions as running from the conserved cysteine to phenylalanine. Clonality was calculated as 1 minus Shannon entropy normalized by log2 of the number of productive unique TCRs. Scalp TCRbeta sequences were cross-referenced with sorted blood CD4 and CD8 repertoires so that the CD4 or CD8 identity of scalp clones could be inferred. Not all clones reach the TCRdb copy of this immuneACCESS table, which keeps in-frame sequences only. Checked studies attribute under half of the gap to unresolved V genes and leave the rest unexplained. From that table come the V and J calls and clone size; the DNA was used to work out D and trimming. In all, the sample holds approximately 210,000 clones, and roughly three fifths of those were seen once. The top ten clones comprise around 3% of the sample.

To note about this clone: This clone's antigen is unknown. Base-call qualities are not available, and no considerably larger clone is one nucleotide away.

General conclusions and limits of the study: During tofacitinib treatment, many expanded lesional clones remained in scalp and blood, and this persistence may partly explain relapse after treatment is stopped. Higher clonality and more expanded CD8+ clones were observed in lesional scalp than in normal scalp, particularly in alopecia totalis/universalis, a finding suggestive of antigenic drive. Because the treated cohort was small and had only one nonresponder, larger studies are needed to examine links between baseline CD8+ expansion and response. Tofacitinib significantly decreased scalp clonality and the number of expanded CD8+ clones among the top 100 scalp clones. Scalp TCR repertoire analysis is complicated because resident alphabeta T cells in normal human skin are also sequenced, whereas mouse skin is dominated by gammadelta T cells. Compared with mice, TCR sequences shared between patients were less clear, possibly partly because of HLA diversity across the patient population.

This specimen's time point label, per the study, means: about 4 weeks on oral tofacitinib. This specimen's treatment or condition label, interpreted: oral pan-JAK inhibitor, 5-10 mg twice daily. From alopecia areata patients, peripheral blood was collected along with lesional scalp punch biopsies. PBMCs were separated by density centrifugation and stained for CD3, CD4 and CD8, after which CD4+ and CD8+ T cells were sorted on a FACSAria. This sequence originates from a human donor with alopecia areata. The source was CD4+ T cells sorted from blood, collected at week 4, from a patient treated with tofacitinib. The V and J segments used are TRBV4-1 and TRBJ2-4; 16 nucleotides in the junction match TRBD2. The CDR3 here reads CASSPGLAGGRAKNIQYF. The DNA sequence follows: TGCGCCAGCAGCCCGGGACTAGCGGGGGGGCGTGCCAAAAACATTCAGTACTTC.